The 20 T cell receptor beta chains in this list originate from one sample, sequenced in a study of cytotoxic CD8 clonotypes in ibrutinib-treated CLL. Profiling relied on immunoSEQ multiplex PCR, and the TCRdb table lists in-frame clones only, not all of them. The sample holds tens of thousands of clones, roughly 69% seen once. Sample: PBMCs, taken at disease progression, from a patient treated with ibrutinib. The receptors were gathered from a human donor with chronic lymphocytic leukemia.

The CDR3 is CASRHIRRGDNTDTQYF. In nucleotides, the CDR3 is TGCGCCAGCAGGCACATCAGGCGGGGGGATAACACAGATACGCAGTATTTT. V usage is TRBV10-2 and J usage is TRBJ2-3; 8 bases are a match to TRBD2. Germline V gives CDR1 WSHSY, CDR2 SAAADI. This CDR3 spans 17 amino acids. The V gene end was trimmed by 6 bases and the J gene end by 2 bases; junction bases not matched to a gene: 13.

The V gene is TRBV4-2, the J gene TRBJ1-6; 7 bases align to TRBD1. V dropped 2 bases and J dropped 10; count of bases not matched to a gene: 11. Per germline, CDR1 LGHNA and CDR2 YNFKEQ. The CDR3 has 16 residues. In nucleotides, the CDR3 is TGTGCCAGCAGCCAATCAACACAGGGGAGCAGATCACCCCTCCACTTT. Protein sequence: CASSQSTQGSRSPLHF.

The rearrangement links TRBV9 to TRBJ1-3; D is ambiguous. With 0 bases removed from V and 4 bases from J, the gap between germline ends came to 20 bases. The CDR3 covers 18 residues. Germline CDR1 reads SGDLS; CDR2 reads YYNGEE. Here the CDR3 reads CASSVEPLPRTPGNTIYF. CDR3 DNA sequence: TGTGCCAGCAGCGTAGAACCCCTCCCCCGGACCCCAGGAAACACCATATATTTT.

The chain employs TRBV7-2 and TRBJ2-3, with 9 bases lining up with TRBD1. CDR1 is SGHTA and CDR2 is FQGNSA in the germline V gene. Trimming removed 5 bases from V and 0 bases from J; junction bases left unmatched: 6. The length of the CDR3 is 16 residues. CDR3 residues: CASSQSGTGSTDTQYF. DNA for the CDR3: TGTGCCAGCAGCCAATCCGGGACAGGGAGCACAGATACGCAGTATTTT.

The genes are TRBV7-3 and TRBJ1-2, with a possible D match to TRBD1 (6 bases). Between the trimmed V and J ends, which lost 1 base and 4 bases, there was a span of 25 bases. In germline, CDR1 is SGHTA, CDR2 FQGTGA. This CDR3 contains 19 residues. This CDR3 reads CASSLRVPNRDKRSYGYTF. The CDR3 nucleotides are TGTGCCAGCAGCTTAAGGGTCCCGAACCGGGACAAGAGGAGCTATGGCTACACCTTC.

V gene TRBV4-1 combines with J gene TRBJ1-6; the D gene is possibly TRBD1 (6 bases). V lost 4 bases to trimming and J lost 10 bases, with 11 bases between them. Germline CDR1 MGHRA, CDR2 YSYEKL. The CDR3 sequence is 13 residues long. This chain's CDR3 is CASSRPGTSPLHF. In DNA, the CDR3 is TGCGCCAGCAGCCGCCCCGGGACATCACCCCTCCACTTT.

This clone has only a few counts. The chain combines TRBV30 with TRBJ1-6, with a tentative D call TRBD1 (6 bases). The length of the CDR3 is 13 residues. Trimming pared 0 bases from V and 12 bases from J, leaving 12 bases between. Germline loops: CDR1 GTSNPN, CDR2 SVGIG (reference sequence). The CDR3 DNA reads as TGTGCCTGGAGTGTAAATCCGGGACAACCCCTCCACTTT. Its protein product is CAWSVNPGQPLHF.

V gene TRBV11-2 combines with J gene TRBJ2-5; TRBD1 agrees at 8 bases. Losses at the gene ends were 5 bases for V and 4 bases for J; bases not matched to a gene: 9. CDR3 length: 15 amino acids. Germline lookup yields CDR1 SGHAT and CDR2 FQNNGV. The CDR3 reads CASSQLWTGRETQYF. The DNA of the CDR3 is TGTGCCAGCAGCCAGTTATGGACAGGGAGAGAGACCCAGTACTTC.

This chain links TRBV19 with TRBJ2-5, with 13 bases aligning to TRBD2. This CDR3 comprises 15 residues. Losses at the gene ends were 5 bases for V and 5 bases for J; bases not matched to a gene: 5. The germline V gene encodes CDR1 LNHDA and CDR2 SQIVND (reference sequence). The CDR3 here is CASSRTSGGGETQYF. In DNA, the CDR3 is TGTGCCAGTAGTCGGACTAGCGGGGGTGGGGAGACCCAGTACTTC.

The V gene is TRBV27, the J gene TRBJ1-1, with D uncertain. From germline, CDR1 is MNHEY and CDR2 SMNVEV (reference sequence). This CDR3 has 14 amino acids. Between the trimmed V and J ends, which lost 5 bases and 1 base, there was a span of 11 bases. The CDR3 DNA follows: TGTGCCAGCAGTGCGATGACGGAGAACACTGAAGCTTTCTTT. Translation gives CASSAMTENTEAFF.

DNA of the CDR3: TGTGCTAGTGGTTTGGTACAGGGGGTTGATGAAAAACTGTTTTTT. Residues: CASGLVQGVDEKLFF. The chain carries TRBV12-5 and TRBJ1-4; the match to TRBD1 covers 8 bases. CDR1 LGHNT and CDR2 FRNRAP come from the germline V gene. V shed 0 bases, J shed 6 bases, and the junction held 3 bases outside the gene matches. CDR3 size: 15 residues.

This clone showed up many times. This chain connects TRBV7-2 to TRBJ2-2; 7 positions match TRBD2. CDR3 length: 15 residues. The V segment lost 5 bases and the J segment 5 bases; nucleotides outside the gene matches: 8. Germline values: CDR1 SGHTA, CDR2 FQGNSA. This CDR3 is CASSQRASGTGELFF. As DNA, the CDR3 is TGTGCCAGCAGCCAGCGGGCTAGCGGTACCGGGGAGCTGTTTTTT.

The rearrangement uses TRBV18 and TRBJ2-3, with D possibly matching TRBD1 (6 bases). Germline-derived CDR1 and CDR2 are KGHSH and LQKENI. CDR3 length equals 14 residues. V lost 3 bases, J lost 2 bases, and 9 bases lay in between. CDR3 protein: CASSPGANTDTQYF. The CDR3 DNA follows: TGTGCCAGCTCACCGGGGGCAAACACAGATACGCAGTATTTT.

Only a few counts were recorded for this clone. This sequence joins TRBV7-9 and TRBJ2-7, with D possibly being TRBD2 (7 bases). The germline V gene has CDR1 SEHNR and CDR2 FQNEAQ (reference sequence). Between the trimmed V and J ends, which lost 5 bases and 2 bases, there was a span of 10 bases. The CDR3 loop spans 13 amino acids. The chain's CDR3 is CASSAGDTYEQYF. The CDR3, as DNA: TGTGCCAGCAGCGCGGGGGACACCTACGAGCAGTACTTC.

This clone was detected once. The chain joins TRBV6-5 to TRBJ1-1; D might be TRBD1 (5 bases). The CDR3 consists of 16 residues. The V gene lost 1 base and the J gene lost 3 bases, with 15 bases spanning the gap. The germline CDR1 and CDR2 sequences are MNHEY and SVGAGI. The CDR3 region is CASSYFRAGLDTEAFF. CDR3 nucleotides: TGTGCCAGCAGTTACTTTAGGGCAGGGTTGGACACTGAAGCTTTCTTT.

The J gene is TRBJ1-1, the V gene TRBV6-5; tentative D call: TRBD1 (6 bases). Germline lookup yields CDR1 MNHEY and CDR2 SVGAGI. Trimming took 3 bases from V and 0 from J, leaving 11 bases between them. The CDR3 runs 15 residues. CDR3 amino acids: CASSYRGGVNTEAFF. The CDR3 coding sequence is TGTGCCAGCAGTTATCGGGGGGGCGTGAACACTGAAGCTTTCTTT.

The chain recombines TRBV19 with TRBJ2-7, with 13 bases that match TRBD2. The CDR3 is 15 residues long. CDR1 is LNHDA, CDR2 SQIVND, per germline (reference sequence). Trimming at V came to 5 bases and at J to 6 bases, leaving 7 bases not matched to a gene. The CDR3 DNA reads as TGTGCCAGTAGTGTGACTAGCGGGGGGCCCATCGAGCAGTACTTC. Residues: CASSVTSGGPIEQYF.

This clone showed up just a few times. The CDR3 DNA reads as TGTGCCAGCAGTGAAAGTTCACCCCTCCACTTT. Its protein product is CASSESSPLHF. The rearrangement joins TRBV6-1 to TRBJ1-6; D unresolved. V lost 2 bases, J lost 9 bases, and 2 bases lay in between. This CDR3 has 11 amino acids. Germline V gene data show CDR1 as MNHNS and CDR2 as SASEGT.

The chain has TRBV27 and TRBJ1-2; TRBD1 aligns across 8 bases. Trimming removed 8 bases from V and 4 bases from J; junction bases left unmatched: 3. From germline, CDR1 is MNHEY and CDR2 SMNVEV (reference sequence). The CDR3 totals 12 residues. The CDR3 DNA reads TGTGCCAGCTCAGACAGGGGCTATGGCTACACCTTC. Its protein is CASSDRGYGYTF.

V usage is TRBV15 and J usage is TRBJ1-2, with 10 bases identical to TRBD1. After removal of 3 bases from V and 3 bases from J, the junction contained 13 bases not matched to a gene. This CDR3 has 18 residues. Germline CDR1 reads LNHNV; CDR2 reads YYDKDF (reference sequence). In DNA form, the CDR3 reads TGTGCCACCAGCAGCCAAAGGAGGACAGGGGGTCTTGACTATGGCTACACCTTC. Translated, it gives CATSSQRRTGGLDYGYTF.